This T cell receptor (beta chain) was obtained from a study of T cell responses to AZD1222 COVID-19 vaccine. Study-level background: Second-dose recipients at about 4 or about 12 weeks were treated as one pooled group.

Only in-frame clones appear in the TCRdb table, and some are missing; sequencing was by immunoSEQ multiplex PCR. The table shows 130,000 to 150,000 clones, with 85% to 95% occurring only once. This CDR3 region has 16 residues. The V end was cut by 3 bases, the J end by 5 bases, with 14 bases between. From germline, CDR1 is MNHEY and CDR2 SVGEGT. The gene calls are TRBV6-2 or TRBV6-3 and TRBJ1-6; the D gene is possibly TRBD1 (5 bases). The specimen comprised peripheral blood, sampled on day 0 of AZD1222 vaccination. The receptor's source is an adult in good health. The CDR3 reads CASSYSVAGDNSPLHF. In nucleotides, the CDR3 is TGTGCCAGCAGTTATAGTGTCGCGGGGGATAATTCACCCCTCCACTTT.